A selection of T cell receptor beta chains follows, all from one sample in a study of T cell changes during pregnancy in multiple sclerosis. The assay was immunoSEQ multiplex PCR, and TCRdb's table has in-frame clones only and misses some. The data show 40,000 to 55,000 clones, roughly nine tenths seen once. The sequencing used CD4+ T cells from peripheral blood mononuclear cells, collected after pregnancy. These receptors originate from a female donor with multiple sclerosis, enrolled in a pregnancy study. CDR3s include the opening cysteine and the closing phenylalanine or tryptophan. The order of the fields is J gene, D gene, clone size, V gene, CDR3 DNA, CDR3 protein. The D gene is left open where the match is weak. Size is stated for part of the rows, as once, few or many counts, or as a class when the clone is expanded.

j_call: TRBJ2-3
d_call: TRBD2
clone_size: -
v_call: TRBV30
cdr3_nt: TGTGCCTGGAGTGATGGGACTAGCGGCACAGATACGCAGTATTTT
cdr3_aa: CAWSDGTSGTDTQYF

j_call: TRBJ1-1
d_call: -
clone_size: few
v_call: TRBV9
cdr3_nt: TGTGCCAGCAGCGCCGGATTCAGAGGACTCGAAGCTTTCTTT
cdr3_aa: CASSAGFRGLEAFF

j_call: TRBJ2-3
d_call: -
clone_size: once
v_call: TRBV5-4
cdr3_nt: TGTGCCAGCAGCTTGGATTATAGGAGAGGTGGCACAGATACGCAGTATTTT
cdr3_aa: CASSLDYRRGGTDTQYF

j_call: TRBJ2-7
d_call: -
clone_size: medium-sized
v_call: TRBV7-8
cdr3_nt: TGTGCCAGCAGCTTATTTATCGGTGAGCAGTACTTC
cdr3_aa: CASSLFIGEQYF

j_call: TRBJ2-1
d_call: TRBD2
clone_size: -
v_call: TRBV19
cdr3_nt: TGTGCCAGTAGTATAGGTTCCTCCGGGACTAGCGGGGTATGGAATGAGCAGTTCTTC
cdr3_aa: CASSIGSSGTSGVWNEQFF

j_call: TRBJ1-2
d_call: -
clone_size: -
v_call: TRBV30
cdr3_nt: TGTGCCTGGAGCTTTTCGGGGAACTATGGCTACACCTTC
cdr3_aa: CAWSFSGNYGYTF

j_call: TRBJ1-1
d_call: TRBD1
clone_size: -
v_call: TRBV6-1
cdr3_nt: TGTGCCAGCAGTGAAATAGTACGGGACAGGGGGAAAGCTTTCTTT
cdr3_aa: CASSEIVRDRGKAFF

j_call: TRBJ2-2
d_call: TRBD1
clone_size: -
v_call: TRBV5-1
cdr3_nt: TGCGCCAGCAGCTTGACTGGGACAGGGCGTTTTGGAACCGGGGAGCTGTTTTTT
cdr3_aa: CASSLTGTGRFGTGELFF

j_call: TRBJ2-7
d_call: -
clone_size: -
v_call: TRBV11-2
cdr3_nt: TGTGCCAGCAGCCGTTATGGGGCCGAGCAGTACTTC
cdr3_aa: CASSRYGAEQYF

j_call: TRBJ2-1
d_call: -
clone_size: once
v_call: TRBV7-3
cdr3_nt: TGTGCCAGCAGCCGGGGCTCCTACAATGAGCAGTTCTTC
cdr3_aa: CASSRGSYNEQFF

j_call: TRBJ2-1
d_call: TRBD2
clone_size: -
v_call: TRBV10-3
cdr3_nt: TGTGCCGTAAAGCGGGAAAAGGTAGACAATGAGCAGTTCTTC
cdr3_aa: CAVKREKVDNEQFF

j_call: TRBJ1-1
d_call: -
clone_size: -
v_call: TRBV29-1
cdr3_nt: TGCAGCGTTGAATCAGGGCGATCTTACACTGAAGCTTTCTTT
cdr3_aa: CSVESGRSYTEAFF

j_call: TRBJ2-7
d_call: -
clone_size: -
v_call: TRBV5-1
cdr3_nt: TGCGCCAGCAGCGGGGACTTTTACGAGCAGTACTTC
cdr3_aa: CASSGDFYEQYF

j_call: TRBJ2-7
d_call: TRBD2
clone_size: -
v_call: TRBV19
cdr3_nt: TGTGCCAGTAGTATTAACCCTAGCGGGAGTACCGAGCAGTACTTC
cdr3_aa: CASSINPSGSTEQYF

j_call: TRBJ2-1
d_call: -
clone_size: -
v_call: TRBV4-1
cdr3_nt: TGCGCCAGCAGCCAAGAGGCACAGGCGTACAATGAGCAGTTCTTC
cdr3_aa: CASSQEAQAYNEQFF

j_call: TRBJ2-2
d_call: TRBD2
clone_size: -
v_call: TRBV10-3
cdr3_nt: TGTGCCATCAGTGCTCCTAGCGGGACCGGGGAGCTGTTTTTT
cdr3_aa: CAISAPSGTGELFF

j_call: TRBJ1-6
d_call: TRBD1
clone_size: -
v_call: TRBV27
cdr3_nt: TGTGCCAGCAGTGTCACAGGGGGCTGGAATTCACCCCTCCACTTT
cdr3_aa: CASSVTGGWNSPLHF

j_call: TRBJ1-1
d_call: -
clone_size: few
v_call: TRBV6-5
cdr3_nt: TGTGCCAGCAGTTACAATAGGAACACTGAAGCTTTCTTT
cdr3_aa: CASSYNRNTEAFF

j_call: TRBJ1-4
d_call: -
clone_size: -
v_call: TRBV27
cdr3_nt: TGTGCCAGCAGTCGATGGACAGCCGAGGGGGAAAAACTGTTTTTT
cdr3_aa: CASSRWTAEGEKLFF

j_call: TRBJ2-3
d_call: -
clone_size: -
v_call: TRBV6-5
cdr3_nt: TGTGCCAGCAGTTACTCGGCTAGGAGGGGCTCAGATACGCAGTATTTT
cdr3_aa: CASSYSARRGSDTQYF

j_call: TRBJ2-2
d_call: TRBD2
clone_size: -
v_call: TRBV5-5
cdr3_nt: TGTGCCAGCAGCTTGGAAGCGGGAGGGTACACCGGGGAGCTGTTTTTT
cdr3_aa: CASSLEAGGYTGELFF

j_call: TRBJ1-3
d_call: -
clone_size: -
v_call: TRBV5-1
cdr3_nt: TGCGCCAGCAGCTTGGGACTCCTTGGCTCTGGAAACACCATATATTTT
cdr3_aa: CASSLGLLGSGNTIYF

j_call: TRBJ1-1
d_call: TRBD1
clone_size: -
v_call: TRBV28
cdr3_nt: TGTGCCAGCGCCCCAGGGACAGGGCCGAGGAACACTGAAGCTTTCTTT
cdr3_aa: CASAPGTGPRNTEAFF

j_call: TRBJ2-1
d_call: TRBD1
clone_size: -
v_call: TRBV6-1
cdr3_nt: TGTGCCAGCAGTGAACCTAGGGACAGGGAGCAGTTCTTC
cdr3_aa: CASSEPRDREQFF

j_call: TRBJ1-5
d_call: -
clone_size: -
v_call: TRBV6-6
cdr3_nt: TGTGCCAGCACCGGGTATAGCAATCAGCCCCAGCATTTT
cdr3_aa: CASTGYSNQPQHF

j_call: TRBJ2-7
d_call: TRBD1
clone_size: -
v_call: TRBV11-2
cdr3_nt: TGTGCCAGCAGCCGGACAGGGGGCTACGAGCAGTACTTC
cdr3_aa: CASSRTGGYEQYF

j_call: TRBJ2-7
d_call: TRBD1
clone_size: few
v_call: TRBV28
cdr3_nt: TGTGCCAGCAGCCGAAAGGGGACAGCATTCTACGAGCAGTACTTC
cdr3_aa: CASSRKGTAFYEQYF

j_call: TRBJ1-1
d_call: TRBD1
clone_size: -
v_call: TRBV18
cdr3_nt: TGTGCCAGCTCCCAGGGGGCGAACACTGAAGCTTTCTTT
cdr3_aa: CASSQGANTEAFF

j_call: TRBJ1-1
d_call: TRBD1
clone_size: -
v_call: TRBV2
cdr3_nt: TGTGCCAGCAACCCTAGACAGGGTAATGCTGAAGCTTTCTTT
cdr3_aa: CASNPRQGNAEAFF

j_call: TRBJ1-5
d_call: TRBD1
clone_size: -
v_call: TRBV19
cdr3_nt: TGTGCCAGTAGTGGGGGGACAGGGGGCTCCCAGCCCCAGCATTTT
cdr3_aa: CASSGGTGGSQPQHF

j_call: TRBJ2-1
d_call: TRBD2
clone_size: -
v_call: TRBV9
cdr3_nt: TGTGCCAGCAGCGTATACGTGGGAGGGGAGGGAAATGAGCAGTTCTTC
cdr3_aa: CASSVYVGGEGNEQFF

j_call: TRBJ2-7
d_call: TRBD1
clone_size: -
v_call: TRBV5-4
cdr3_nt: TGTGCCAGCAGCTTGCGGCCAGGGGGACCTGAGCAGTACTTC
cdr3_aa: CASSLRPGGPEQYF

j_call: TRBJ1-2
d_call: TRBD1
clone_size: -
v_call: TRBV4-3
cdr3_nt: TGCGCCAGCAGCCAAGATGGGGGACAGGGGGTACGACGGGGCTACACCTTC
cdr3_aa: CASSQDGGQGVRRGYTF

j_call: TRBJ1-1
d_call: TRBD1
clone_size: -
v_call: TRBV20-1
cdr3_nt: TGCAGTGCATCGACAGGGTTGGCTTTCTTT
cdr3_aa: CSASTGLAFF

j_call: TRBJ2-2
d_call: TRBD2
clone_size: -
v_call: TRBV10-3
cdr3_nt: TGTGCCATCAGTGAGAGAGCGGGAGGAGGAATAAGGGAGCTGTTTTTT
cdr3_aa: CAISERAGGGIRELFF

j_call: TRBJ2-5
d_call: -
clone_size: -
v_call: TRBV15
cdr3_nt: TGTGCCACCAGCAGAGATCTCCCTACCCAGTACTTC
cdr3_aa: CATSRDLPTQYF

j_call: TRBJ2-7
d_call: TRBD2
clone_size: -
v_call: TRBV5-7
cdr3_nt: TGTGCCAGCAGCTCTTTAGCGGGAGGTGAGGGAGAGCAGTACTTC
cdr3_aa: CASSSLAGGEGEQYF

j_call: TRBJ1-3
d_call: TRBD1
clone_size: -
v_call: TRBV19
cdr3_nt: TGTGCCAGTAGTATTCAGGGGGCGGACTCTGGAAACACCATATATTTT
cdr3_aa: CASSIQGADSGNTIYF

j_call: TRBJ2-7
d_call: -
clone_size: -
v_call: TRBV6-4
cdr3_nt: TGTGCCAGCAGTGACAGGGAGCACTCCGAGCAGTACTTC
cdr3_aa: CASSDREHSEQYF